This entry concerns a single T cell receptor beta chain. No antigen is known for it. The entry originates in a study of cytomegalovirus exposure and HLA in healthy donors. PCR used 60 Vbeta primers and 13 Jbeta primers. Only in-frame clones appear in the TCRdb table, and some are missing; sequencing was by immunoSEQ multiplex PCR. This sample has about 140,000 clones, with roughly four fifths found just once. Study-wide findings and caveats: Analyses of presence and absence presupposed an approximately uniform sequencing depth across donors. Prior analysis indicated that the majority of TCR beta V segments exhibited productivity approximately 87% or approximately 30% of the time.

The germline V gene encodes CDR1 SQVTM and CDR2 ANQGSEA. This CDR3 contains 15 residues. J gave up 8 bases and V 8 bases, and 16 bases lay outside the gene matches. This receptor was taken from a man aged 18 to 30 in good health and CMV-seropositive. Sample: PBMCs. The genes are TRBV29-1 and TRBJ2-2, with 8 nucleotides matching TRBD2. As DNA, the CDR3 is TGCAGCTCAGGCGGGGGACTAGTCGCGGGGGGGGAGCTGTTTTTT. It specifies CSSGGGLVAGGELFF.